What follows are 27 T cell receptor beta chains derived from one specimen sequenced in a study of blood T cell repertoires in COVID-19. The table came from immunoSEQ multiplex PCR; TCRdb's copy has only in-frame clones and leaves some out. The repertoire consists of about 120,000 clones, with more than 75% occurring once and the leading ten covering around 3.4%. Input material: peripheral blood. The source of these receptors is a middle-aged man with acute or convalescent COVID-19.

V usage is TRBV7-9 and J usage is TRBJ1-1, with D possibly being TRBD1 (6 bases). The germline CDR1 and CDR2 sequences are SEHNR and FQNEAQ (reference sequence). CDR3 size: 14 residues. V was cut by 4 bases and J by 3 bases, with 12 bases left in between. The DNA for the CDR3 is TGTGCCAGCAGCTCCAGCGGACAGTACACTGAAGCTTTCTTT. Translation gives CASSSSGQYTEAFF.

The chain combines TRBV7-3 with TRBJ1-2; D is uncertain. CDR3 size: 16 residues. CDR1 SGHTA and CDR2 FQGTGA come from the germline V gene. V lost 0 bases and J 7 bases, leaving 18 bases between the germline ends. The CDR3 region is CASSLTGAEAPAGYTF. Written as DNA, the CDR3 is TGTGCCAGCAGCTTAACGGGTGCAGAGGCCCCGGCTGGCTACACCTTC.

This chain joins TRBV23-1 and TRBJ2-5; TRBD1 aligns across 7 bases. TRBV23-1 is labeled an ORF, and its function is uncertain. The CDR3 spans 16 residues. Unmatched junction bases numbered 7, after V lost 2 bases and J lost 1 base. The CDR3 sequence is CASSQPVQGCQETQYF. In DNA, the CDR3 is TGCGCCAGCAGTCAACCTGTACAGGGGTGCCAAGAGACCCAGTACTTC.

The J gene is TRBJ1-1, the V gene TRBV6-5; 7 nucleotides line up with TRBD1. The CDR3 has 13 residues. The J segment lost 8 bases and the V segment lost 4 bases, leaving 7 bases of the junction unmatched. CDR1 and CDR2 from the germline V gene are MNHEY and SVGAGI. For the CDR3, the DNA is TGTGCCAGCAGTTTAGATTACAGGGGCGAAGCTTTCTTT. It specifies CASSLDYRGEAFF.

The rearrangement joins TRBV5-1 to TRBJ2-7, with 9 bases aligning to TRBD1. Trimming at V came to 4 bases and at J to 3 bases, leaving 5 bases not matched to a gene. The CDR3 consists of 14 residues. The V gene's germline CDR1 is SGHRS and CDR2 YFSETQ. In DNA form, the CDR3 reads TGCGCCAGCAGCATAACAGGGGGCGGCTACGAGCAGTACTTC. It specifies CASSITGGGYEQYF.

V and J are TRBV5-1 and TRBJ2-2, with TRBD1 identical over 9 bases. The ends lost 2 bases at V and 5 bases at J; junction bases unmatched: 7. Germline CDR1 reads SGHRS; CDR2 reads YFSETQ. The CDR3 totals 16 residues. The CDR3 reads CASSLPGTGRTGELFF. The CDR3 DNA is TGCGCCAGCAGCTTACCCGGGACAGGGCGGACCGGGGAGCTGTTTTTT.

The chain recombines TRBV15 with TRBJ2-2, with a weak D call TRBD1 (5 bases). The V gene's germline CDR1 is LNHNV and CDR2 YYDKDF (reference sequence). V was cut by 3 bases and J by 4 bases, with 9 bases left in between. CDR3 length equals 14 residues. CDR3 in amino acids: CATSRTVLTGELFF. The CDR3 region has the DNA TGTGCCACCAGCAGGACAGTACTCACCGGGGAGCTGTTTTTT.

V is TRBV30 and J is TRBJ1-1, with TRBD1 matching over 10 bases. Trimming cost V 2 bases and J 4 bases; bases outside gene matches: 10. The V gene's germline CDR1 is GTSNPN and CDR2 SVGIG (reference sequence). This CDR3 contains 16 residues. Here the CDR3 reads CAWSPKTGGRSTEAFF. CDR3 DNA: TGTGCCTGGAGTCCAAAGACAGGGGGCCGTAGCACTGAAGCTTTCTTT.

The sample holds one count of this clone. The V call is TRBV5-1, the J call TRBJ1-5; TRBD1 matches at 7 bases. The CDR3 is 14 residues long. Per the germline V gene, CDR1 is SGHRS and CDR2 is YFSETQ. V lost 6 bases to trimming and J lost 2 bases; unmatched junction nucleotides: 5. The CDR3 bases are TGCGCCAGCATCCGCCAGGGGGGCAATCAGCCCCAGCATTTT. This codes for CASIRQGGNQPQHF.

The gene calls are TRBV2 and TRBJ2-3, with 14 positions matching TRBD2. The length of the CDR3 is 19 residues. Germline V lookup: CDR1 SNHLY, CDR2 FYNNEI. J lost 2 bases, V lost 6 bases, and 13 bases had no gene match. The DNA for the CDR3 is TGTGCCAGCAGCAACCTTCCCGGGACTAGCGGGGGATACACAGATACGCAGTATTTT. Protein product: CASSNLPGTSGGYTDTQYF.

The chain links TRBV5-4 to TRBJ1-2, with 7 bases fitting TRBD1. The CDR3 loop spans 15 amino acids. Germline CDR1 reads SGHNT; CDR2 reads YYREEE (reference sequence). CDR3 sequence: CAAGTATAFNYGYTF. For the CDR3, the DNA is TGTGCAGCCGGGACAGCAACAGCCTTTAACTATGGCTACACCTTC. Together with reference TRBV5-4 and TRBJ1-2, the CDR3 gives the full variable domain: ETGVTQSPTHLIKTRGQQVTLRCSSQSGHNTVSWYQQALGQGPQFIFQYYREEENGRGNFPPRFSGLQFPNYSSELNVNALELDDSALYLCAAGTATAFNYGYTFGSGTRLTVV.

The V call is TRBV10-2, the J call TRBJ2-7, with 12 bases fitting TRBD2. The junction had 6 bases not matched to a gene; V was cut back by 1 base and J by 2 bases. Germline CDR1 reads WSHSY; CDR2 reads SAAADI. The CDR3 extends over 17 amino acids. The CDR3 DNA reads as TGCGCCAGCAGTGAGTTTGGACTAGCGGGGAATACCTACGAGCAGTACTTC. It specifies CASSEFGLAGNTYEQYF.

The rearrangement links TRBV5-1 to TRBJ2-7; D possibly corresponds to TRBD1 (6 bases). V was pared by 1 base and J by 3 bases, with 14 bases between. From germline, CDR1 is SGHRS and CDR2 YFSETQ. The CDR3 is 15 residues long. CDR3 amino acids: CASSLSGDRDYEQYF. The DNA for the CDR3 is TGCGCCAGCAGCTTGTCAGGGGACCGTGACTACGAGCAGTACTTC.

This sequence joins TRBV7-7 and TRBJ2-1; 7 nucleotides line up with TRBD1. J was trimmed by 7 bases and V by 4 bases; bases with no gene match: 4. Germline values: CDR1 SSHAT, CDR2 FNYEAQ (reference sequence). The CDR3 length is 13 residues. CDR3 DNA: TGTGCCAGCAGCTGGGGACAGTATAATGAGCAGTTCTTC. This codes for CASSWGQYNEQFF.

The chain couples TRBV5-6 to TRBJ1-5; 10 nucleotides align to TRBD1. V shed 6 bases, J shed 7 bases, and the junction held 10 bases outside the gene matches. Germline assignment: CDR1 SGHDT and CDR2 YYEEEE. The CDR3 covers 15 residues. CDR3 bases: TGTGCCAGCACTTCGAGCGGACAGGGGGGACAGCCCCAGCATTTT. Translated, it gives CASTSSGQGGQPQHF. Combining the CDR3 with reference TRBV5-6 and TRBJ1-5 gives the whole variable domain DAGVTQSPTHLIKTRGQQVTLRCSPKSGHDTVSWYQQALGQGPQFIFQYYEEEERQRGNFPDRFSGHQFPNYSSELNVNALLLGDSALYLCASTSSGQGGQPQHFGDGTRLSIL.

The chain's CDR3 is CASSQVFRGRNFAVQETQYF. CDR3 coding DNA: TGCGCCAGCAGCCAAGTGTTCAGGGGGCGGAATTTTGCTGTACAAGAGACCCAGTACTTC. The rearrangement joins TRBV4-1 to TRBJ2-5, with TRBD1 matching 8 bases. This CDR3 region has 20 residues. The germline V gene has CDR1 MGHRA and CDR2 YSYEKL. V was pared by 1 base and J by 2 bases, with 18 bases of the junction left unmatched.

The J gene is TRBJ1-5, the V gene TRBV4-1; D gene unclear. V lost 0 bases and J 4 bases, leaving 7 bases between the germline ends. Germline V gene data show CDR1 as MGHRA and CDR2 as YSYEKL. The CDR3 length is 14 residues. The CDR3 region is CASSQDQWNQPQHF. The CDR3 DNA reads TGCGCCAGCAGCCAAGACCAGTGGAATCAGCCCCAGCATTTT.

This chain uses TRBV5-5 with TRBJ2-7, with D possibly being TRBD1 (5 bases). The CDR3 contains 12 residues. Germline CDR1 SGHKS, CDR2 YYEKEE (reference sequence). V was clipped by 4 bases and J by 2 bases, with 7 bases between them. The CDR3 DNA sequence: TGTGCCAGCAGCCTGGACACCTACGAGCAGTACTTC. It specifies CASSLDTYEQYF.

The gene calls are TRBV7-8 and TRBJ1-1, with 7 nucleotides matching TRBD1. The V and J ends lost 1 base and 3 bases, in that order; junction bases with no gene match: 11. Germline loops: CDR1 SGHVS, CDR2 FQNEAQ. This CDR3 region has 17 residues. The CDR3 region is CASSLVGVRGYDTEAFF. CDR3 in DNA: TGTGCCAGCAGCTTAGTCGGTGTCAGGGGGTATGACACTGAAGCTTTCTTT. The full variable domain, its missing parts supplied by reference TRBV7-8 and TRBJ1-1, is GAGVSQSPRYKVAKRGQDVALRCDPISGHVSLFWYQQALGQGPEFLTYFQNEAQLDKSGLPSDRFFAERPEGSVSTLKIQRTQQEDSAVYLCASSLVGVRGYDTEAFFGQGTRLTVV.

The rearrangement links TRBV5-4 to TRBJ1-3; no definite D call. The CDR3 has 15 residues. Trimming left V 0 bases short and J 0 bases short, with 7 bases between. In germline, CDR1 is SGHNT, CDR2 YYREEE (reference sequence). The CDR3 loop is CASSLAGSSGNTIYF. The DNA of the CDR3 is TGTGCCAGCAGCTTGGCGGGTAGCTCTGGAAACACCATATATTTT.

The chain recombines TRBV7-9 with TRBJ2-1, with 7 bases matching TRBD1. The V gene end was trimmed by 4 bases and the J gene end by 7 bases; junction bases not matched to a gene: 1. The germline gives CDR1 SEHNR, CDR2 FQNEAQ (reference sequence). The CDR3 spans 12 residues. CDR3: CASSSTGNEQFF. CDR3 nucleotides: TGTGCCAGCAGCTCGACAGGGAATGAGCAGTTCTTC.

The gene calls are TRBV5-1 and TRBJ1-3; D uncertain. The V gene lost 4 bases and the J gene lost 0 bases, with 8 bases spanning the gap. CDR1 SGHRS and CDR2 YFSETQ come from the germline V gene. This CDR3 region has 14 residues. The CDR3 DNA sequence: TGCGCCAGCAGCCCACAGAGCTCTGGAAACACCATATATTTT. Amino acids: CASSPQSSGNTIYF.

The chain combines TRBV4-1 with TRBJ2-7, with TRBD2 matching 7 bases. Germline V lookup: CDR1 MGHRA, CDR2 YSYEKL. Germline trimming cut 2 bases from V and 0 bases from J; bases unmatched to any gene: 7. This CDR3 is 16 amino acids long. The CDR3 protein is CASSQWPRGSSYEQYF. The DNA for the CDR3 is TGCGCCAGCAGCCAATGGCCGCGGGGGAGCTCCTACGAGCAGTACTTC.

The DNA of the CDR3 is TGTGCCAGCAGCCAAGATCCCTTGACCGCGACAGGGGGCATGAACACTGAAGCTTTCTTT. Residues: CASSQDPLTATGGMNTEAFF. The V call is TRBV4-2, the J call TRBJ1-1, with 10 bases lining up with TRBD1. Germline assignment: CDR1 LGHNA and CDR2 YNFKEQ. The CDR3 totals 20 residues. Trimming cost V 0 bases and J 0 bases; bases outside gene matches: 13.

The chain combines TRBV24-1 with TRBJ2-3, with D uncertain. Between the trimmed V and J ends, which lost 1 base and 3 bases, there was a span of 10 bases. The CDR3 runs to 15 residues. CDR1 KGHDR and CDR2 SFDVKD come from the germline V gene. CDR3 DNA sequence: TGTGCCACCAGTGATTTATCGCGGTCGACAGATACGCAGTATTTT. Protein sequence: CATSDLSRSTDTQYF.

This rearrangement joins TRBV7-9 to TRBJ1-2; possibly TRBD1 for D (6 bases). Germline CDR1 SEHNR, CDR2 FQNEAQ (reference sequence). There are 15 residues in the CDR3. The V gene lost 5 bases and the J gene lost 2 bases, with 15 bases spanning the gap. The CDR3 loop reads CASSPPDRPNYGYTF. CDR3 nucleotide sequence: TGTGCCAGCAGCCCCCCGGACAGACCCAACTATGGCTACACCTTC.

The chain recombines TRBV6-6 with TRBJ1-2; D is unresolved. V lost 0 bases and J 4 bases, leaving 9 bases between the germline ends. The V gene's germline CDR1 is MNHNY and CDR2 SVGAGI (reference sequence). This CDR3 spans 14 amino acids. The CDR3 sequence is CASSYSNPSYGYTF. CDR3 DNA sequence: TGTGCCAGCAGTTACTCGAATCCCAGCTATGGCTACACCTTC.